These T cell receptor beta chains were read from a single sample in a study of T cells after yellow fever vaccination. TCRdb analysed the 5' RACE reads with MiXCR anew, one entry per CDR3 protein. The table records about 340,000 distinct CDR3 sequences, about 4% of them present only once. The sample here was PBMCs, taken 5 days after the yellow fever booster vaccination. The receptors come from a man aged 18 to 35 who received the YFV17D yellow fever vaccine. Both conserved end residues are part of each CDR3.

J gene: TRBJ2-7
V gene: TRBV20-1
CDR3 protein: CSASRGYEQYF

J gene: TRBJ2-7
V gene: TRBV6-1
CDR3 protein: CASSERDRVGEQYF

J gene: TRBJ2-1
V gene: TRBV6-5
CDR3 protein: CATGRDSSYNEQFF

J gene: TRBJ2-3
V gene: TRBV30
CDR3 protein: CASGLYVPRTDTQYF

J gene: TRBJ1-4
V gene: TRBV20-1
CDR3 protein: CSARAERGEKLFF

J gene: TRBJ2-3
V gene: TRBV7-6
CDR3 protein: CASSHPPESTVSTDTQYF

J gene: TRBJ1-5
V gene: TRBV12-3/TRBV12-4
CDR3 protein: CASSLGGGLPQHF

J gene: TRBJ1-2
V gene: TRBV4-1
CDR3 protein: CASSQGEQEARHGYTF

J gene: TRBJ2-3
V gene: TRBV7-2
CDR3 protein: CASRQSADTQYF

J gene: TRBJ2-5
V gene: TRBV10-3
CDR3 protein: CANGRTQETQYF

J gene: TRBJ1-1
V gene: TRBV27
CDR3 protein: CASRPSAGAEAFF

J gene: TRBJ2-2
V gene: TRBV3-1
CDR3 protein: CASSARRRGANTGELFF

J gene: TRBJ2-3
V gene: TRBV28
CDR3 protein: CASSSGISSTDTQYF

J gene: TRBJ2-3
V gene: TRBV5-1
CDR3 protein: CASRTFSGGTDTQYF

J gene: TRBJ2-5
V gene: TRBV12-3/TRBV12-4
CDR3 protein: CASSLALQGWETQYF

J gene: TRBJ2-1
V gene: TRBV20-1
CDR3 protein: CSANRGLGRKFF

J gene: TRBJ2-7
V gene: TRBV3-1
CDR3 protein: CASSLRLAGSYEQYF

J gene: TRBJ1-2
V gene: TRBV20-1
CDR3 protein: CSAPTGRGGYTF

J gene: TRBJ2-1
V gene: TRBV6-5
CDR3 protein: CASNPTGADEQFF

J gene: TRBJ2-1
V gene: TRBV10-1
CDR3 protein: CATAGTGNGEQFF

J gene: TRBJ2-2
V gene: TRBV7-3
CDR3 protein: CASSLTIGGGEAGELFF

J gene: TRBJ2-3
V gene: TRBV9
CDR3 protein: CASSVGVMADTQYF

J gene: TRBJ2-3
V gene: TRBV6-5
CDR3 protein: CATQTPLTDTQYF

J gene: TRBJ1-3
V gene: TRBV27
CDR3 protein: CASREGAGFDTGNTIYF

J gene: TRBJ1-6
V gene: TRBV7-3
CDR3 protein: CASSQSLISSPLHF